Listed below are T cell receptor beta chains from one sample, sequenced in a study of blood T cell repertoires in COVID-19. TCRdb's table, derived via immunoSEQ multiplex PCR, lists solely in-frame clones and lacks some. The data show about 90,000 clones, with around four fifths seen just once and under 3.5% held by the top ten. Specimen: peripheral blood. The receptors derive from a man aged 50 or older with acute or convalescent COVID-19. The CDR3 runs from the conserved cysteine through the conserved F or W. The D gene is left open where the match is weak. Clone size is not always given. Where it is, it says once, few, many or a class for expanded clones.

V gene	clone size	J gene	D gene	CDR3 protein	CDR3 DNA
TRBV10-3	few	TRBJ2-2	TRBD2	CAISEPGLAGDGELFF	TGTGCCATCAGTGAGCCGGGACTAGCGGGGGACGGGGAGCTGTTTTTT
TRBV4-2	.	TRBJ2-7	.	CASSQGLVAYEQYF	TGTGCCAGCAGCCAAGGTCTGGTAGCCTACGAGCAGTACTTC
TRBV6-2/TRBV6-3	.	TRBJ1-5	TRBD1	CASSSNRGLGDQPQHF	TGTGCCAGCAGTTCAAACAGGGGGCTAGGGGATCAGCCCCAGCATTTT
TRBV19	.	TRBJ2-2	TRBD1	CASSIAGGTGELFF	TGTGCCAGTAGTATTGCAGGGGGTACCGGGGAGCTGTTTTTT
TRBV5-1	.	TRBJ1-5	.	CASSLQGNQPQHF	TGCGCCAGCAGCTTGCAGGGCAATCAGCCCCAGCATTTT
TRBV27	once	TRBJ2-2	TRBD1	CASSLSGQGTGELFF	TGTGCCAGCAGTTTATCGGGACAGGGGACCGGGGAGCTGTTTTTT
TRBV10-3	once	TRBJ2-7	.	CAISEGGFEQYF	TGTGCCATCAGTGAGGGCGGGTTCGAGCAGTACTTC
TRBV20-1	.	TRBJ2-7	.	CSAGTGYEQYF	TGCAGTGCGGGGACTGGCTACGAGCAGTACTTC
TRBV7-9	once	TRBJ1-5	.	CASSEGAISNQPQHF	TGTGCCAGCAGCGAAGGGGCTATTAGCAATCAGCCCCAGCATTTT
TRBV5-1	.	TRBJ2-3	.	CASRESVYTDTQYF	TGCGCCAGCAGAGAGAGCGTTTACACAGATACGCAGTATTTT
TRBV7-3	.	TRBJ2-3	TRBD2	CASSLTSGSSNADTQYF	TGTGCCAGCAGCTTAACTAGCGGGAGTAGTAATGCAGATACGCAGTATTTT
TRBV10-3	.	TRBJ2-7	TRBD1	CAIARDSSYEQYF	TGTGCCATCGCCAGGGACAGCTCCTACGAGCAGTACTTC
TRBV5-1	.	TRBJ2-1	.	CATEGEGEQFF	TGCGCCACCGAGGGGGAAGGGGAGCAGTTCTTC
TRBV21-1	.	TRBJ1-1	.	CASSKGGQTPNTEAFF	TGTGCCAGCAGCAAAGGGGGACAGACCCCGAACACTGAAGCTTTCTTT
TRBV19	.	TRBJ1-1	TRBD1	CASRPSGTGTTEAFF	TGTGCCAGTAGGCCCTCCGGGACAGGGACCACTGAAGCTTTCTTT
TRBV15	.	TRBJ2-7	TRBD1	CATSRALGQGDEQYF	TGTGCCACCAGCAGAGCCTTAGGACAGGGGGACGAGCAGTACTTC